The subject of this entry is one TCR beta chain. Its antigen remains unidentified. TCRdb's table, derived via immunoSEQ multiplex PCR, lists solely in-frame clones and lacks some. The table records 73,000 or so clones, around 80% of them present only once. V gave up 1 base and J gave up 4 bases, with 14 bases separating them. Germline assignment: CDR1 SNHLY and CDR2 FYNNEI. The CDR3 contains 16 residues. This sample stems from a study of OX40 agonist ivuxolimab in advanced cancers. About the research overall: Enrolled patients in dose escalation had cancers that were hepatocellular carcinoma, melanoma, renal cell or head and neck cancer.

Whole-study findings and limits: Among T cells, CD8+ cells averaged more expanded clones than CD4+ cells.

The receptor comes from an adult with an advanced solid tumor such as melanoma, head and neck, liver or kidney cancer. The sequenced sample was CD4+ or CD8+ T cells sorted from blood, obtained in a trial of the OX40 agonist ivuxolimab. V is TRBV2 and J is TRBJ1-5; possibly TRBD1 for D (5 bases). The CDR3 spells CASSEGGGTLNQPQHF. As DNA, the CDR3 is TGTGCCAGCAGTGAAGGGGGGGGGACCCTTAATCAGCCCCAGCATTTT.